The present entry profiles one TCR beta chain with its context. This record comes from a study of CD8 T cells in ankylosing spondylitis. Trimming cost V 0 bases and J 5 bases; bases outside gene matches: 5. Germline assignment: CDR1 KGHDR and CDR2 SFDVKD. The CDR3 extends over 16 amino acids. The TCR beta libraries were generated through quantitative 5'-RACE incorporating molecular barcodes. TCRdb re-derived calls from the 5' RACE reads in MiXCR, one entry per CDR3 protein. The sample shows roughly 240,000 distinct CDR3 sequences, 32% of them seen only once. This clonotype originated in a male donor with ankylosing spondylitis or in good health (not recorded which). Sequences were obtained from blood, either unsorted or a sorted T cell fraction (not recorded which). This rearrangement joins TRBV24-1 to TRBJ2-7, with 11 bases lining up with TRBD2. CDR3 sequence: CATSDLLAGGPNEQYF. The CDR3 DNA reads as TGTGCCACCAGTGATTTGCTAGCGGGGGGTCCGAACGAGCAGTACTTC.